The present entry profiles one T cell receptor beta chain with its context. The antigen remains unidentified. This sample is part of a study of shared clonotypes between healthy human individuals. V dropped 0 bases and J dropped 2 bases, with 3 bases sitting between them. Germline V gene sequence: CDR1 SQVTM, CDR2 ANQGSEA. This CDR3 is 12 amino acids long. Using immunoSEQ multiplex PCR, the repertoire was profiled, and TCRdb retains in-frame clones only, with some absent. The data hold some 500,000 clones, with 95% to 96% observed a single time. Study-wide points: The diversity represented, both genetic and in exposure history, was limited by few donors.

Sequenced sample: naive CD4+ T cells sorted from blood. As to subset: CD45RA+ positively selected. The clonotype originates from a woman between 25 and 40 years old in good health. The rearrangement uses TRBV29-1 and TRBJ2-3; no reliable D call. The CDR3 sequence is CSVEENTDTQYF. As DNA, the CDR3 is TGCAGCGTTGAAGAGAACACAGATACGCAGTATTTT.